This T cell receptor (beta chain) emerged from a study of T cells in Graves' hyperthyroidism and ophthalmopathy. The wider study: It was at initial diagnosis, before any treatment, that peripheral blood was collected. Findings of the study overall: Blood samples included most of the expanded thyroid clonotypes exceeding 0.001. Median prediction lead before ophthalmopathy onset was roughly 6 months with the model.

TCR beta CDR3 sequences were amplified from RNA transcripts. With the HTBI primer set, the TCR CDR3 went through a first round of RT-PCR. TCRdb called the multiplex PCR reads again in MiXCR, with one record for every CDR3 protein. Among 700,000 or so distinct CDR3 sequences listed, approximately 14% were seen once. This clonotype was counted many times. Its antigen is as yet unknown. Deletions cut 5 bases from V and 6 bases from J, with 17 bases between. The CDR3 runs to 15 residues. CDR1 is SGHTA, CDR2 FQGTGA, per germline. Each diagnosis was grounded in clinical symptoms, serum thyroxine and TRAb, thyroid ultrasound, and orbital computed tomography.

This rearrangement joins TRBV7-3 to TRBJ2-1; D tentatively fits TRBD1 or TRBD2 (6 bases each). Sample: blood. This TCR derives from a woman in her 50s with Graves' ophthalmopathy. The CDR3 reads CASSLYREELNEQFF. The DNA for the CDR3 is TGTGCCAGCAGCCTATACAGGGAGGAACTCAATGAGCAGTTCTTC.